These 10 T cell receptor beta chains came from one sample sequenced in a study of blood T cell repertoires in COVID-19. The data were produced by immunoSEQ multiplex PCR, yet TCRdb's version contains in-frame clones alone and is incomplete. The sample contains 300,000 or so clones, 70% to 90% of which appear only once. Input material: peripheral blood. The receptors here all came from a man aged 65 to 85 with acute or convalescent COVID-19.

The count of this clone is one. V and J are TRBV2 and TRBJ2-5; possible D gene TRBD2, 5 bases. The V gene lost 9 bases and the J gene lost 1 base, with 18 bases spanning the gap. In germline, CDR1 is SNHLY, CDR2 FYNNEI. There are 15 residues in the CDR3. The DNA for the CDR3 is TGTGCCAGTCAAAACCGCGGACTCCTCCAAGAGACCCAGTACTTC. Translation gives CASQNRGLLQETQYF.

About this clone itself: Other DNA sequences in this sample translate to the same CDR3. CDR3 residues: CASSLGGTDTQYF. The CDR3 DNA reads TGCGCCAGCAGCTTGGGAGGGACAGATACGCAGTATTTT. V gene TRBV5-1 combines with J gene TRBJ2-3; D is possibly TRBD2 (5 bases). This CDR3 has 13 residues. The germline gives CDR1 SGHRS, CDR2 YFSETQ. Deletions cut 0 bases from V and 3 bases from J, with 5 bases between. The whole variable domain, remainder taken from reference TRBV5-1 and TRBJ2-3, is KAGVTQTPRYLIKTRGQQVTLSCSPISGHRSVSWYQQTPGQGLQFLFEYFSETQRNKGNFPGRFSGRQFSNSRSEMNVSTLELGDSALYLCASSLGGTDTQYFGPGTRLTVL.

This clone was detected only once. The V call is TRBV6-2 or TRBV6-3, the J call TRBJ2-3; D is unclear. The germline V and J ends were trimmed by 0 bases and 7 bases, with 8 bases remaining between them. Germline values: CDR1 MNHEY, CDR2 SVGEGT. The CDR3 runs 13 residues. The CDR3 nucleotides read TGTGCCAGCAGTTACTCTATCCCTAATACGCAGTATTTT. Translation: CASSYSIPNTQYF.

Here the CDR3 DNA reads TGTGCCACCAGCCGGGGAGGGGGAGGGGATACGCAGTATTTT. Protein sequence: CATSRGGGGDTQYF. The V call is TRBV15, the J call TRBJ2-3; the D gene is possibly TRBD2 (7 bases). In germline, CDR1 is LNHNV, CDR2 YYDKDF (reference sequence). The CDR3 sequence is 14 residues long. Trimming left V 5 bases short and J 6 bases short, with 15 bases between. Looking up the rest from reference TRBV15 and TRBJ2-3 gives the full variable domain: DAMVIQNPRYQVTQFGKPVTLSCSQTLNHNVMYWYQQKSSQAPKLLFHYYDKDFNNEADTPDNFQSRRPNTSFCFLDIRSPGLGDTAMYLCATSRGGGGDTQYFGPGTRLTVL.

The DNA for the CDR3 is TGTGCCAGCAGCCAAAATGTAGTTGGGGAGCTGTTTTTT. This translates into CASSQNVVGELFF. This chain links TRBV3-1 (or the pseudogene TRBV3-2) with TRBJ2-2; D gene ambiguous. V was clipped by 2 bases and J by 8 bases, with 9 bases between them. Germline CDR1 is LGHDT and CDR2 is YNNKEL (reference sequence). The CDR3 is made up of 13 amino acids.

V usage is TRBV21-1 and J usage is TRBJ1-5; the table calls TRBD1, which could not be checked here. TRBV21-1 is flagged as a pseudogene. The CDR3 extends over 13 amino acids. The CDR3 loop reads CASSEPGDQPQHF. The CDR3 DNA reads as TGTGCCAGCAGCGAACCAGGGGATCAGCCCCAGCATTTT.

V usage is TRBV16 and J usage is TRBJ1-3; TRBD1 matches 7 bases. The CDR3 consists of 18 residues. With 0 bases clipped from V and 3 bases from J, the junction kept 11 bases outside the gene matches. Germline V gene lookup returns CDR1 KGHSY and CDR2 FQNENV. The CDR3, as DNA: TGTGCCAGCAGCCAATCGGGCCCCGGGACAGCGGGTGGAAACACCATATATTTT. It is translated as CASSQSGPGTAGGNTIYF.

As for this clone: One end of the junction does not line up with germline, which may come from a read error. The chain couples TRBV4-2 to TRBJ1-1; D not resolved. Germline lookup yields CDR1 LGHNA and CDR2 YNFKEQ. This CDR3 is 12 amino acids long. CDR3 sequence (DNA): TGTGCCAGCAGCCAGCTGAACAGTGAAGCTTTCTTT. It translates to CASSQLNSEAFF.

The CDR3 spells CAISTGLAGVGEQFF. The CDR3 DNA reads as TGTGCCATCAGCACCGGACTAGCGGGAGTTGGTGAGCAGTTCTTC. J is TRBJ2-1 and V is TRBV10-3; the match to TRBD2 covers 13 bases. With V trimmed by 6 bases and J by 9 bases, 8 bases remained unmatched. The CDR3 length is 15 residues. Germline CDR1 is ENHRY and CDR2 is SYGVKD.

The CDR3 is CASSSGDYGYTF. CDR3 nucleotide sequence: TGTGCCAGCAGCTCAGGGGACTATGGCTACACCTTC. The chain recombines TRBV7-2 with TRBJ1-2; possibly TRBD1 for D (6 bases). Per germline, CDR1 SGHTA and CDR2 FQGNSA. This CDR3 comprises 12 residues. Trimming shortened V by 4 bases and J by 3 bases, and 6 bases separated the two germline ends.